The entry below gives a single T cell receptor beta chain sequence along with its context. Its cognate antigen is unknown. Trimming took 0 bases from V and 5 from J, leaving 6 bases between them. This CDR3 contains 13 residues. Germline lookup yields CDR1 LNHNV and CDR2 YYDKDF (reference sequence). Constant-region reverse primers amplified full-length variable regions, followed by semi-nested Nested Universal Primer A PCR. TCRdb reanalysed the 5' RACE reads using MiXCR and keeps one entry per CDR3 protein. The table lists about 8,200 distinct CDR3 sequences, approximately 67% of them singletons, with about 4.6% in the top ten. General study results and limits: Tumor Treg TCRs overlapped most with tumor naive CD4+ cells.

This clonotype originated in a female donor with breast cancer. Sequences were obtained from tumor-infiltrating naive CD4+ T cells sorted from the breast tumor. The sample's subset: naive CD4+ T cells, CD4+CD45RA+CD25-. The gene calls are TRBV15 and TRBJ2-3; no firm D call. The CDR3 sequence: CATSRDPGDTQYF. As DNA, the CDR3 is TGTGCCACCAGCAGAGATCCCGGAGATACGCAGTATTTT.